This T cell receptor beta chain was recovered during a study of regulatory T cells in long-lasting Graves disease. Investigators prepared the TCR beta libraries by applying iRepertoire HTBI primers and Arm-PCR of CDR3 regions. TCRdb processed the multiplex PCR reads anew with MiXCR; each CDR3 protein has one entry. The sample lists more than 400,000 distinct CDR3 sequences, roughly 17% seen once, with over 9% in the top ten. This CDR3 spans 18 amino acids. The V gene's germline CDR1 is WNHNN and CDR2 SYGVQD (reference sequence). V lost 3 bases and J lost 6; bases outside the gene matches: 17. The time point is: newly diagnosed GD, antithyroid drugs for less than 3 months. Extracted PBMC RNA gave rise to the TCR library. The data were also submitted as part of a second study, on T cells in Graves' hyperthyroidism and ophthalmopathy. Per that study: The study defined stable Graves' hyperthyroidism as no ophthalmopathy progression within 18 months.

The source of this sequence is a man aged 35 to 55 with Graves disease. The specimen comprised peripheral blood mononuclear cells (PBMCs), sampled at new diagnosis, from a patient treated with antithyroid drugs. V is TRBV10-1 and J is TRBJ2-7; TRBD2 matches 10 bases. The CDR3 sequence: CASSDGGLAKNTPLEQYF. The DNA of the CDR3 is TGCGCCAGCAGTGATGGGGGACTAGCGAAAAATACCCCTCTCGAGCAGTACTTC.